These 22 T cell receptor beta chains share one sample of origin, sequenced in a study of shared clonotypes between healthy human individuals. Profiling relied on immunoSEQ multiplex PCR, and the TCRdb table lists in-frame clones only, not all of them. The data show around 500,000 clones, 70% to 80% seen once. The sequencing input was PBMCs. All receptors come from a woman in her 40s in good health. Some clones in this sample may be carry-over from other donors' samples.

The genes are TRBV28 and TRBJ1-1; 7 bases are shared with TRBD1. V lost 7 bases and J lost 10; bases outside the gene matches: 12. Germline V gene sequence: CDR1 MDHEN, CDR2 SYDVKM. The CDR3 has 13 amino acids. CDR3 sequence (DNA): TGTGCCAGCATAACAGGGGATTCGAGGGGAGCTTTCTTT. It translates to CASITGDSRGAFF.

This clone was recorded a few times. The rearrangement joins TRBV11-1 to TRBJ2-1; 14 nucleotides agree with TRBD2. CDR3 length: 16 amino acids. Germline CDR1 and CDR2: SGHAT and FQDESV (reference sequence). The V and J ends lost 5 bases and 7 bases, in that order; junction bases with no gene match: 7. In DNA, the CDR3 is TGTGCCAGCAGCCCGAGGACTAGCGGGAGGTGGAATGAGCAGTTCTTC. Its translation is CASSPRTSGRWNEQFF.

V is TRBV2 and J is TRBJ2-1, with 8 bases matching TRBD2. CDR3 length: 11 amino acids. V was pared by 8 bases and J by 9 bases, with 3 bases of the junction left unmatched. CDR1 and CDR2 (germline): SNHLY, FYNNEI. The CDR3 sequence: CASGLAFEQFF. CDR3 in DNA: TGTGCCAGCGGACTAGCCTTTGAGCAGTTCTTC.

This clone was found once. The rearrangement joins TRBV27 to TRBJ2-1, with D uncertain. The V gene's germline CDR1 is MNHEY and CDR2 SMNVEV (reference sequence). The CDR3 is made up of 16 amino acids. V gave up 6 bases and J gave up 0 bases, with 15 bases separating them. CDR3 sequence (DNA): TGTGCCAGCAGCCTCGACCTCACCCCCTCCTACAATGAGCAGTTCTTC. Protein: CASSLDLTPSYNEQFF.

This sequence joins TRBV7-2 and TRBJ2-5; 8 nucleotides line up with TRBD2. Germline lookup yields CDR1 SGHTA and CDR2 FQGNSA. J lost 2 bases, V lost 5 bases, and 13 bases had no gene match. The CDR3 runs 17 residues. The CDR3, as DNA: TGTGCCAGCAGCACCCAAGCGGGAGTCGGGTTTCAAGAGACCCAGTACTTC. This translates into CASSTQAGVGFQETQYF.

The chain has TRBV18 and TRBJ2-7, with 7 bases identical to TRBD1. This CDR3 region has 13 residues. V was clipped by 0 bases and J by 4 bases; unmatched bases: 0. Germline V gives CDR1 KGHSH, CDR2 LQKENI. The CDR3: CASSPPGQYEQYF. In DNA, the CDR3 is TGTGCCAGCTCACCACCGGGACAGTACGAGCAGTACTTC.

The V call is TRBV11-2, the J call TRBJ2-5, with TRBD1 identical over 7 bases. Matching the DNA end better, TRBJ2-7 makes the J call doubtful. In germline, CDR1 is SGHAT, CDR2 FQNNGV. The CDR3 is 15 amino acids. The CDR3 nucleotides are TGTGCCAGCAGCATCCTCCGGGACAGAGCCTACGAGCAGTACTTC. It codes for CASSILRDRAYEQYF.

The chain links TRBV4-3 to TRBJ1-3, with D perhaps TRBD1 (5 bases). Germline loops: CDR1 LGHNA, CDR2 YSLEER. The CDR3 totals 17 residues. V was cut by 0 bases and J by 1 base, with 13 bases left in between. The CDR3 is CASSQEMGGWSGNTIYF. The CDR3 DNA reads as TGCGCCAGCAGCCAAGAGATGGGGGGGTGGTCTGGAAACACCATATATTTT.

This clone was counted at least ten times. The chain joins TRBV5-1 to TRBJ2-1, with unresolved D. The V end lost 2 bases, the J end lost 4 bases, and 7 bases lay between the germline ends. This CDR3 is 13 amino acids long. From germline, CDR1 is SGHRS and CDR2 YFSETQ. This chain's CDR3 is CASSFDQYNEQFF. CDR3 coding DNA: TGCGCCAGCAGCTTCGACCAATACAATGAGCAGTTCTTC.

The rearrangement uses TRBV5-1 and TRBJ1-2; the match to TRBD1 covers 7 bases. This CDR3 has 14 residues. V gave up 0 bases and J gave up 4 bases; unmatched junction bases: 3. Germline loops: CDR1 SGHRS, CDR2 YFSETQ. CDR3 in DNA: TGCGCCAGCAGCTTGGAGGCAGGGGGCTATGGCTACACCTTC. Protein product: CASSLEAGGYGYTF.

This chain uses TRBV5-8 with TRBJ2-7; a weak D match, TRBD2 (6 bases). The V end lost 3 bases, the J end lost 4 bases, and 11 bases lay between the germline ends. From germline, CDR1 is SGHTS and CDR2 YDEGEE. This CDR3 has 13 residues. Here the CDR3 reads CASSWGVPYEQYF. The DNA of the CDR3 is TGTGCCAGCAGCTGGGGGGTACCATACGAGCAGTACTTC.

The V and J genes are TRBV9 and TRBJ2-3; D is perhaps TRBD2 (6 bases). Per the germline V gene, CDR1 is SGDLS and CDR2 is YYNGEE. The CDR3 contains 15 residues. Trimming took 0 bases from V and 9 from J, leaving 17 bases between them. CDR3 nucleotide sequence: TGTGCCAGCAGCGTAGCTGGGGGGTTAGAGGGCACGCAGTATTTT. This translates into CASSVAGGLEGTQYF.

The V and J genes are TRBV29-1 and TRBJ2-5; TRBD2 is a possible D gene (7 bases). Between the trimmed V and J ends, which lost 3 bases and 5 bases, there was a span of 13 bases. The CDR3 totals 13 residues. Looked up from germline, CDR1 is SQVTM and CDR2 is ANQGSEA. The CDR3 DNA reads TGCAGCGTTGACAGGGGAGGGGAGGAGACCCAGTACTTC. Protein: CSVDRGGEETQYF.

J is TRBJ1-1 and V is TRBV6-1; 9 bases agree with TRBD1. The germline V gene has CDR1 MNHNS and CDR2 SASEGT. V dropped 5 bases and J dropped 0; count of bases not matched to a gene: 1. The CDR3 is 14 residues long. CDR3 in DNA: TGTGCCAGCAGTTGGGACAGGGTGAACACTGAAGCTTTCTTT. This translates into CASSWDRVNTEAFF.

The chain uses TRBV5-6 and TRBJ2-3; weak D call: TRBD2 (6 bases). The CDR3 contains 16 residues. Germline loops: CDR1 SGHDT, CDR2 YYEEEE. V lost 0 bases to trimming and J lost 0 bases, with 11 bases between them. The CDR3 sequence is CASSLGGGASTDTQYF. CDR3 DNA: TGTGCCAGCAGCTTGGGTGGAGGGGCGAGCACAGATACGCAGTATTTT. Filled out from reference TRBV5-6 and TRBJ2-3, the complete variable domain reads DAGVTQSPTHLIKTRGQQVTLRCSPKSGHDTVSWYQQALGQGPQFIFQYYEEEERQRGNFPDRFSGHQFPNYSSELNVNALLLGDSALYLCASSLGGGASTDTQYFGPGTRLTVL.

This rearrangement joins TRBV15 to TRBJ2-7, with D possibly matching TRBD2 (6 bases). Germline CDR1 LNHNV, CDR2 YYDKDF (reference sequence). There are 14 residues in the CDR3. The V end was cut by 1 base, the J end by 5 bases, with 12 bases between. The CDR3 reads CATSRGSGSDEQYF. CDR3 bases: TGTGCCACCAGCAGAGGTAGCGGTTCCGACGAGCAGTACTTC.

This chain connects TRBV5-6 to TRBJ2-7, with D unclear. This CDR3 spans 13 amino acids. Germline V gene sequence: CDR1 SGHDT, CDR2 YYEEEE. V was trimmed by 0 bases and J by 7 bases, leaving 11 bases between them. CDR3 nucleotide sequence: TGTGCCAGCAGCTTGGAAGATGGCTTAGAGCAGTACTTC. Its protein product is CASSLEDGLEQYF.

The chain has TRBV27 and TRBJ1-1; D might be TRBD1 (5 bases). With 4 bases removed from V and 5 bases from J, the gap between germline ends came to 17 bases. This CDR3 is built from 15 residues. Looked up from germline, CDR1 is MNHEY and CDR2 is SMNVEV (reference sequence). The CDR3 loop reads CASSSYGGVGTEAFF. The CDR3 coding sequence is TGTGCCAGCAGTTCCTACGGGGGAGTGGGGACTGAAGCTTTCTTT.

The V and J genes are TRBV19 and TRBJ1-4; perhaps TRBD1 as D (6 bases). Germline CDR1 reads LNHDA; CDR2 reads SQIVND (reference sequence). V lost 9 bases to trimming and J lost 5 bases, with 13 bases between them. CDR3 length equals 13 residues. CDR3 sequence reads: CASSGTRNEKLFF. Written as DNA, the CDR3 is TGTGCCAGCTCCGGGACAAGGAATGAAAAACTGTTTTTT.

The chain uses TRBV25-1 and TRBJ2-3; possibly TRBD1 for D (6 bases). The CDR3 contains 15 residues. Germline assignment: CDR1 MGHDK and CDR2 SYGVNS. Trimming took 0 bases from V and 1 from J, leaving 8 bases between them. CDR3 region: CASSEYRGGTDTQYF. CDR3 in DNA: TGTGCCAGCAGTGAATACAGGGGAGGCACAGATACGCAGTATTTT.

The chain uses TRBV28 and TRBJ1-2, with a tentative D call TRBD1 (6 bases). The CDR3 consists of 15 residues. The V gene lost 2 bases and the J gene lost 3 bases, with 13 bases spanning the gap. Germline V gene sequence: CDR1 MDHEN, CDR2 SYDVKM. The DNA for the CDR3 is TGTGCCAGCAGTTTAAAGAACAGGGCGCACTATGGCTACACCTTC. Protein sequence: CASSLKNRAHYGYTF.

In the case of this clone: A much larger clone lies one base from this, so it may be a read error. The DNA of the CDR3 is TGTGCCTGGAGTAGCGGACTAGCGGGAGTGGGCGAGCGGTACTTC. Translated, it gives CAWSSGLAGVGERYF. V usage is TRBV30 and J usage is TRBJ2-5; 13 bases line up with TRBD2. The CDR3 is 15 residues long. V was clipped by 2 bases and J by 13 bases; unmatched bases: 13. Germline CDR1 GTSNPN, CDR2 SVGIG (reference sequence).